The clone carrying this T cell receptor beta chain turned up a few times. Its antigen remains unknown. The source of the sample is a study of T cell repertoires in cytomegalovirus infection. Study overall: Alongside well-studied HLA-B-restricted CMV epitopes, recently identified HLA-C-restricted CMV epitopes were also used. Both CMV infection and a matching HLA type were indicated by public TCR beta signatures.

The study, taken as a whole, reports: HLA-C-restricted CMV-specific TCR beta clonotypes were dominant in the ex vivo response. Carriers of CMV and the relevant HLA type were discriminated by public TCR beta frequency.

MiXCR was run by TCRdb on the reads, yielding one entry per CDR3 protein. This sample has about 500,000 distinct CDR3 sequences; around 35% occur once, and the top ten carry about 17%. The CDR3 loop spans 15 amino acids. Germline V gene lookup returns CDR1 LNHDA and CDR2 SQIVND (reference sequence). The V and J ends lost 1 base and 9 bases, in that order; junction bases with no gene match: 4. The sample consisted of cultured PBMCs, taken from culture after CMV antigen stimulation. The chain recombines TRBV19 with TRBJ1-6, with 9 positions matching TRBD1. This TCR was recovered from a human donor in good health (CMV status not recorded). Some clones in this sample may be carry-over from other donors' samples. The CDR3 bases are TGTGCCAGTAGTATAGCGGACAGGGGAGGTTCACCCCTCCACTTT. Its translation: CASSIADRGGSPLHF.